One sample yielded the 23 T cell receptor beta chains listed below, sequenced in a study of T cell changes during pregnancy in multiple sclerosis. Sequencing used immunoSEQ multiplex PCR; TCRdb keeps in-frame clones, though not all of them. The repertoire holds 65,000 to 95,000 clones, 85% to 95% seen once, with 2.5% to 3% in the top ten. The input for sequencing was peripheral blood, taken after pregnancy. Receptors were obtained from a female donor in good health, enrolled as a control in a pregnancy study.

CDR3 DNA: TGTGCCAGCAGTGGCCGACTAGCGGGAGTAGGGTCCTACGAGCAGTACTTC. Amino acids: CASSGRLAGVGSYEQYF. This sequence joins TRBV2 and TRBJ2-7; 12 nucleotides agree with TRBD2. This CDR3 has 17 amino acids. CDR1 is SNHLY and CDR2 is FYNNEI in the germline V gene. The V and J ends lost 4 bases and 1 base, in that order; junction bases with no gene match: 8.

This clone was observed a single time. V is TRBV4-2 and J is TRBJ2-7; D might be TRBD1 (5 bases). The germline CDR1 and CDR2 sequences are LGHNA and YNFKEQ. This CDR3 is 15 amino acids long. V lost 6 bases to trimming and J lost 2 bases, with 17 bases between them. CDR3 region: CASSPTKTAPYEQYF. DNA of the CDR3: TGTGCCAGCAGTCCGACAAAGACAGCACCCTACGAGCAGTACTTC.

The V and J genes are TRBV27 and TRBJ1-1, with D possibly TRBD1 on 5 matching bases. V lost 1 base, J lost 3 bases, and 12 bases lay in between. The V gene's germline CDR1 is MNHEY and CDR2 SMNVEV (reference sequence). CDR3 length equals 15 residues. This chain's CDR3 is CASSLWSGVDTEAFF. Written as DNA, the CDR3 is TGTGCCAGCAGTTTATGGTCGGGGGTTGACACTGAAGCTTTCTTT.

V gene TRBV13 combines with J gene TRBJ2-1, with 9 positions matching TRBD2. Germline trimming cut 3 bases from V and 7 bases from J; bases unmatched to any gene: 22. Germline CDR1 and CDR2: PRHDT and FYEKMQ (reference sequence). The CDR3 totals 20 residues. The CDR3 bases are TGTGCCAGCAGCTTTTTCTCAAGGACTCCAAAGCGGGGGGCCGAGAATGAGCAGTTCTTC. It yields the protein CASSFFSRTPKRGAENEQFF.

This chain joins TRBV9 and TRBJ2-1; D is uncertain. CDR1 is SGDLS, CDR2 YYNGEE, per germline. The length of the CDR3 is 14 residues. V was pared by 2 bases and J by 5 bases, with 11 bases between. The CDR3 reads CASSVLTHNNEQFF. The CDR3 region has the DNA TGTGCCAGCAGCGTCCTGACACATAACAATGAGCAGTTCTTC. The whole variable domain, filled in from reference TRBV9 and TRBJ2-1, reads DSGVTQTPKHLITATGQRVTLRCSPRSGDLSVYWYQQSLDQGLQFLIQYYNGEERAKGNILERFSAQQFPDLHSELNLSSLELGDSALYFCASSVLTHNNEQFFGPGTRLTVL.

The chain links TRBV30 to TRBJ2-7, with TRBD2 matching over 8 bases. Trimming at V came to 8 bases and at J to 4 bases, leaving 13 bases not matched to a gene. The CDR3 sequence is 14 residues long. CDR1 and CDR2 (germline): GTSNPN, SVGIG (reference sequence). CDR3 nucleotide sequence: TGTGCCCTATCGCGGGACACGGGGGGGTACGAGCAGTACTTC. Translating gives CALSRDTGGYEQYF.

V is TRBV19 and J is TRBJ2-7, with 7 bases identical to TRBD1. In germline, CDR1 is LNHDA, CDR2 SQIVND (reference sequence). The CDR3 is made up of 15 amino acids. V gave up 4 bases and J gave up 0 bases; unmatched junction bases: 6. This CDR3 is CASSRGGGGSYEQYF. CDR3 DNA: TGTGCCAGTAGTAGAGGGGGCGGCGGCTCCTACGAGCAGTACTTC. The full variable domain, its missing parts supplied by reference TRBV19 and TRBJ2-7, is DGGITQSPKYLFRKEGQNVTLSCEQNLNHDAMYWYRQDPGQGLRLIYYSQIVNDFQKGDIAEGYSVSREKKESFPLTVTSAQKNPTAFYLCASSRGGGGSYEQYFGPGTRLTVT.

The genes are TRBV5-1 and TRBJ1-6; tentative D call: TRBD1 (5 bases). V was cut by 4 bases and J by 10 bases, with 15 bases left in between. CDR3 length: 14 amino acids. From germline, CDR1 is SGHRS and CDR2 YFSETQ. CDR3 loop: CASSGGTTVSPLHF. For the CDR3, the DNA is TGCGCCAGCAGCGGGGGGACGACTGTGTCACCCCTCCACTTT.

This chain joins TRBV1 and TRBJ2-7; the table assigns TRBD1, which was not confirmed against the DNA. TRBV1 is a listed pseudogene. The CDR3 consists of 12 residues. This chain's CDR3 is CTSSQDTGGQYF. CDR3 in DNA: TGCACCAGCAGCCAAGATACAGGGGGGCAGTACTTC.

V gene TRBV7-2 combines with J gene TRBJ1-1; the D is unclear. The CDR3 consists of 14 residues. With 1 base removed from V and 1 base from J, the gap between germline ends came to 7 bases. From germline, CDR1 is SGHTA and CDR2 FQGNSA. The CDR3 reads CASSLGRRNTEAFF. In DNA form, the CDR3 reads TGTGCCAGCAGCTTAGGGAGAAGGAACACTGAAGCTTTCTTT.

This CDR3 is CASSLRRGSYNEQFF. CDR3 sequence (DNA): TGTGCCAGCAGTCTGAGGCGGGGCTCCTACAATGAGCAGTTCTTC. The V call is TRBV6-5, the J call TRBJ2-1; tentatively, D is TRBD2 (6 bases). The V gene lost 5 bases and the J gene lost 0 bases, with 11 bases spanning the gap. This CDR3 spans 15 amino acids. Germline V gene sequence: CDR1 MNHEY, CDR2 SVGAGI.

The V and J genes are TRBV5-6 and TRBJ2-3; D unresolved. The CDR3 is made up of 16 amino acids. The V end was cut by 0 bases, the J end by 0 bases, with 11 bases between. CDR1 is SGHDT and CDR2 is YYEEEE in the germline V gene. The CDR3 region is CASSLVGSKSTDTQYF. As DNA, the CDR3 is TGTGCCAGCAGCTTGGTTGGCAGTAAGAGCACAGATACGCAGTATTTT.

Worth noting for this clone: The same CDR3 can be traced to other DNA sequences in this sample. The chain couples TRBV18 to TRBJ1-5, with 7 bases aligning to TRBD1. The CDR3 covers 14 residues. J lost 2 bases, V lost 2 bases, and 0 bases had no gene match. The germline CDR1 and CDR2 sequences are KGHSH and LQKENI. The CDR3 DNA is TGTGCCAGCTCACCAGGGACAGGCAATCAGCCCCAGCATTTT. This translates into CASSPGTGNQPQHF.

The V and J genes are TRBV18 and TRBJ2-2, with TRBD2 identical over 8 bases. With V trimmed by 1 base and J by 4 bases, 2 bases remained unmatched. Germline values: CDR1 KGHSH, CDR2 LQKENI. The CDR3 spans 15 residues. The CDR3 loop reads CASSPLAGSTGELFF. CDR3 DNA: TGTGCCAGCTCACCACTAGCGGGGAGCACCGGGGAGCTGTTTTTT. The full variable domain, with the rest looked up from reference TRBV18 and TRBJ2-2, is NAGVMQNPRHLVRRRGQEARLRCSPMKGHSHVYWYRQLPEEGLKFMVYLQKENIIDESGMPKERFSAEFPKEGPSILRIQQVVRGDSAAYFCASSPLAGSTGELFFGEGSRLTVL.

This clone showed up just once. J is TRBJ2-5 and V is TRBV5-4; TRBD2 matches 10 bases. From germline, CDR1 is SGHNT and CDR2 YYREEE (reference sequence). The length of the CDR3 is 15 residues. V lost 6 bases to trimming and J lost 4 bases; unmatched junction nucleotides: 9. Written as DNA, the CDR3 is TGTGCCAGCAAGGTTTGGACTAGCGGTAGAGAGACCCAGTACTTC. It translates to CASKVWTSGRETQYF.

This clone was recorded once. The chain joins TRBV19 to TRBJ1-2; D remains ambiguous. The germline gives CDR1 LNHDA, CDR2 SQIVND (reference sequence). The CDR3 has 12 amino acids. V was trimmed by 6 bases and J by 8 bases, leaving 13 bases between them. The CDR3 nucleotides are TGTGCCAGTAGCCACCACAGTAACGGCTACACCTTC. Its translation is CASSHHSNGYTF.

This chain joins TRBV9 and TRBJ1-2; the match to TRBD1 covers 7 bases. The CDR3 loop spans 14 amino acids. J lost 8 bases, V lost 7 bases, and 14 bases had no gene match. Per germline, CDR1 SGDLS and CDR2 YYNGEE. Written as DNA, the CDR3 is TGTGCCAGCTCATTATCCGGGACAGCTAAAGGCTACACCTTC. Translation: CASSLSGTAKGYTF.

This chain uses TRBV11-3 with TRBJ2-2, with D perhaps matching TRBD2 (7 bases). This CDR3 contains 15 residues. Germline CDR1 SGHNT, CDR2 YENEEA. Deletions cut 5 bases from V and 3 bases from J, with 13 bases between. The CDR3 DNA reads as TGTGCCAGCAGCCCAGACGGGGGGCACACCGGGGAGCTGTTTTTT. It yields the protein CASSPDGGHTGELFF.

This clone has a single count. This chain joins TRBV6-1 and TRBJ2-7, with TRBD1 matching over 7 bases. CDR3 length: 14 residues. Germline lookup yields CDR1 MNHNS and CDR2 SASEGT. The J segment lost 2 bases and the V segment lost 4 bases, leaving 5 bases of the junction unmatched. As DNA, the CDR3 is TGTGCCAGCAGTGTTCAGGGGGTAGCCTACGAGCAGTACTTC. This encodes CASSVQGVAYEQYF.

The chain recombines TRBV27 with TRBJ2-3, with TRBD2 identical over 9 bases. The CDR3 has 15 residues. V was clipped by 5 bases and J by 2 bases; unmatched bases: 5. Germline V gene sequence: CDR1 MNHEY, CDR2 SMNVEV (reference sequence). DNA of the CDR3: TGTGCCAGCAGTCTGACTAGCGGAGCCACAGATACGCAGTATTTT. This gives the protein CASSLTSGATDTQYF.

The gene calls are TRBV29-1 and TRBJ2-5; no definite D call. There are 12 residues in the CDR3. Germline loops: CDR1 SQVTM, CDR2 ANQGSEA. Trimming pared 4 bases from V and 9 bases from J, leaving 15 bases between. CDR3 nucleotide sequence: TGCAGCGTTGGATACGTAGTCAGGCCCCAGTACTTC. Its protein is CSVGYVVRPQYF.

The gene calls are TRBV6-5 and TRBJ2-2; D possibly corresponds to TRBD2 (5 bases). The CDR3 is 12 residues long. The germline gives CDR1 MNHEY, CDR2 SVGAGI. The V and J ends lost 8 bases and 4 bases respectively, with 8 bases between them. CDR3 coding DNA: TGTGCCAGCCGCCTAGCCACCGGGGAGCTGTTTTTT. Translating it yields CASRLATGELFF.

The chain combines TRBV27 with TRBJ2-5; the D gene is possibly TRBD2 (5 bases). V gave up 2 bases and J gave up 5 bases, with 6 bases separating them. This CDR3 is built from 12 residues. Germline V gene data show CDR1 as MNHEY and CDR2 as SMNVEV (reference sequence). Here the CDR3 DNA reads TGTGCCAGCAGTTTACCGGGGGAGACCCAGTACTTC. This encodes CASSLPGETQYF.